This T cell receptor (beta chain) appears in the sequencing data of a study of blood T cell repertoires in COVID-19 (dated by TCRdb to 2020 to 2021). Broadly, across the study: Samples covering the acute and convalescent phases of COVID-19 were provided by collaborators in the United States, Italy and Spain. The material from the prospective study consisted of cDNA or gDNA derived from T cells, B-cell-depleted T cells, or PBMCs. The repertoires were made available in a free public database intended to serve as a resource for research on the immune response to SARS-CoV-2. HLA class I and class II types, where available, came from metadata supplied by the sample provider rather than from assay-based typing. Samples were obtained from the ongoing ImmuneRACE study (first 160 participants) and from over 1,000 subjects provided by 6 global collaborators. Subjects who had been exposed to COVID-19, were actively infected with it, or had recovered from it provided the deeply sampled blood TCRbeta repertoires that made up the dataset. The sample metadata nearly always contained a de-identified subject ID, COVID-19 status, age in years and sex. General findings and caveats noted by the study authors: The quantity of clinical and demographic metadata differed by source and by participant and was supplied without curation.

With regard to this clone: Its antigen is still unknown. Per-nucleotide qualities are absent, and no much larger clonotype sits a single base away.

TCRbeta CDR3 regions were amplified from genomic DNA using the immunoSEQ Assay, a bias-controlled multiplex PCR. The authors processed their data as follows. Within the assay, amplification of reference gene primers was used to estimate how many nucleated cells each sample contained. Sequence reads were collapsed and filtered to measure the absolute abundance of every unique TCRbeta CDR3 rearrangement. For each sample, productive Simpson clonality was calculated as the square root of Simpson's diversity index over productive rearrangements. This immuneACCESS table, as held by TCRdb, lists in-frame sequences with V and J called but not all clones. Of the missing ones, under half trace to an unresolved V gene in checked studies; the others have no known cause. The DNA was the basis for D and trimming; V, J and clone size are from that table. For this sample the table gives approximately 100,000 clones, of which 65% to 90% were detected only once. Clones ranked in the top ten supply approximately 2.4% of the sample.

In the prospective study, participants were 18 to 89 years old, resided in approximately 22 geographic areas of the United States, and were enrolled through a virtual design. In the prospective study, participants were assigned to cohorts based on the clinical history participants reported in a screening survey and a study questionnaire. For ImmuneRACE Cohort 3, a participant was defined as recovered based on two consecutive negative NP/OP PCR tests, clearance by a healthcare professional, or resolution of symptoms. In the prospective study, whole blood, serum and a nasopharyngeal or oropharyngeal swab were collected from each participant by mobile phlebotomists. Additional blood draws and questionnaires over an approximately 2-month period could optionally be provided by prospective study participants. Before DNA extraction, prospective study blood samples were shipped either frozen or at room temperature.

From cysteine to phenylalanine, the CDR3 is 14 amino acids long. Only CDR3 DNA is held: 42 bases, read in frame from base 1. V is cut by 2 bases and J by 5 bases, and the space between the germline ends is 11 bases. For CDR1 and CDR2, the germline V gene lists SGHDT and YYEEEE. This TCR came from a woman between 45 and 60 years old who had recovered from COVID-19. The material sequenced was PBMCs or T cells enriched from blood (not recorded which). The chain links TRBV5-6 with TRBJ1-5; TRBD1 is possibly the D segment (5 matching bases). For the CDR3, the sequence is CASSFGGDYQPQHF. The DNA reads as follows: TGTGCCAGCAGCTTCGGAGGGGATTATCAGCCCCAGCATTTT.